This T cell receptor (beta chain) was recorded in a study of CD8+ T cells in alopecia areata. Study in general: It was 6 to 18 months of tofacitinib, and then there were 6 months off drug.

TCR sequencing used cDNA made by reverse transcription of extracted RNA. Sequencing used immunoSEQ multiplex PCR; TCRdb keeps in-frame clones, though not all of them. The top ten hold 0.48% of the sample, which has about 210,000 clones, under 40% seen once. The V gene lost 0 bases and the J gene lost 6 bases, with 8 bases spanning the gap. The germline V gene encodes CDR1 SGDLS and CDR2 YYNGEE. The CDR3 runs 13 residues. Treatment of the sample: oral pan-JAK inhibitor, 5-10 mg twice daily. The chain is built from TRBV9 and TRBJ2-3; D remains unclear. The TCR was taken from a human donor with alopecia areata. Sequencing was performed on CD4+ T cells sorted from blood, taken between weeks 30 and 35, from a patient treated with tofacitinib. CDR3 sequence (DNA): TGTGCCAGCAGCGTAGCTCATTGGGATACGCAGTATTTT. This sequence encodes CASSVAHWDTQYF.